The sequence of this TCR beta chain was determined in a study of T cell changes during pregnancy in multiple sclerosis. V was trimmed by 0 bases and J by 4 bases, leaving 9 bases between them. This CDR3 is built from 14 residues. CDR1 and CDR2 (germline): MGHRA, YSYEKL. Assay used: immunoSEQ multiplex PCR; TCRdb lists only in-frame clones, some missing. Among over 90,000 clones listed, around 93% were seen once. This clone was detected only once. The origin of this receptor is a female donor with multiple sclerosis, enrolled in a pregnancy study. The gene calls are TRBV4-1 and TRBJ1-1; D not resolved. The sequences come from peripheral blood, collected after pregnancy. CDR3 loop: CASSQDRVGTEAFF. The CDR3 nucleotides read TGCGCCAGCAGCCAAGACCGAGTTGGCACTGAAGCTTTCTTT.